Listed below are T cell receptor beta chains from one sample, sequenced in a study of shared clonotypes between healthy human individuals. Clones were sequenced by immunoSEQ multiplex PCR, and TCRdb holds only the in-frame ones, with some missing. The sample comprises some 1 million clones, under 80% of which are singletons, and roughly 1.5% rests with the top ten. Sequences were obtained from memory CD4+ T cells sorted from blood. These receptors originate from a man aged 18 to 29 in good health. Each CDR3 is given with its conserved first and last residue. Each record gives: V gene, D gene, clone size, CDR3 length, J gene, CDR3 DNA, CDR3 protein. A D gene is named only where the DNA matches it firmly. Only some rows state a clone size, as once, few, many or a class for expanded clones.

>TRBV30|NA|few|14|TRBJ2-4
TGTGCCTGGAGTGTAGGGGTAGCCAAAAACATTCAGTACTTC
CAWSVGVAKNIQYF
>TRBV5-1|NA|NA|15|TRBJ2-5
TGCGCCAGCAGTCTTGCTTCGGGACTTCAAGAGACCCAGTACTTC
CASSLASGLQETQYF
>TRBV4-3|NA|few|17|TRBJ2-6
TGCGCCAGCAGCCAGGCTCTACCTGGAGCTGGGGCCAACGTCCTGACTTTC
CASSQALPGAGANVLTF
>TRBV5-1|NA|NA|15|TRBJ2-2
TGCGCCAGCAGCTTGGATCCCCGGAACACCGGGGAGCTGTTTTTT
CASSLDPRNTGELFF
>TRBV18|NA|NA|16|TRBJ1-5
TGTGCCAGCTCATTAACGGCTCAGTTCAGCAATCAGCCCCAGCATTTT
CASSLTAQFSNQPQHF
>TRBV5-5|NA|NA|13|TRBJ1-2
TGTGCCAGCAGCTTGGCCCCGACTGAGGGCTACACCTTC
CASSLAPTEGYTF
>TRBV7-2|NA|many|14|TRBJ1-5
TGTGCCAGCAGCCGGCACGGGATTAATCAGCCCCAGCATTTT
CASSRHGINQPQHF
>TRBV6-5|TRBD1|NA|14|TRBJ1-1
TGTGCCAGCAGTTACTCGTGGGACAGAACTGAAGCTTTCTTT
CASSYSWDRTEAFF
>TRBV28|TRBD1|once|15|TRBJ1-4
TGTGCCAGCAGCCAACAGGGGGCAACTAATGAAAAACTGTTTTTT
CASSQQGATNEKLFF
>TRBV2|NA|many|11|TRBJ1-6
TGTGCCAGCAGTGGGAGTTCACCCCTCCACTTT
CASSGSSPLHF
>TRBV30|NA|NA|15|TRBJ1-5
TGTGCCTGGAGTCCCCTCGGGACTCACGGGGGACCCCAGCATTTT
CAWSPLGTHGGPQHF